The present TCR beta chain was sequenced within a study of cytomegalovirus exposure and HLA in healthy donors. Findings and limits, study-wide: For most TCR beta V segments, an earlier analysis put the productive rate at about 90% or about 30% of the time. Reports showed the classifier diagnosing cytomegalovirus status with high specificity and sensitivity.

The PCR contained 60 Vbeta and 13 Jbeta primers. Repertoires were generated with immunoSEQ multiplex PCR, while TCRdb's copy carries only in-frame clones and drops some. Among more than 90,000 clones, around four fifths were seen once, and the ten largest hold 0.7% to 0.85%. Turning to this clone: Its cognate antigen is unknown.

Between the trimmed V and J ends, which lost 3 bases and 4 bases, there was a span of 6 bases. This CDR3 has 13 amino acids. Germline V CDR1 and CDR2: MGHDK, SYGVNS. The source is a woman aged 55-69 years in good health and CMV-seronegative. V gene TRBV25-1 combines with J gene TRBJ2-2, with D unresolved. Sequencing was performed on PBMCs. The CDR3 region is CASSDGRTGELFF. DNA for the CDR3: TGTGCCAGCAGTGACGGTCGCACCGGGGAGCTGTTTTTT.